This T cell receptor (beta chain) was found in a study of molecular identifiers for immune sequencing clone quantification. TCRdb re-called the PCR reads through MiXCR, storing one row per CDR3 protein. In the table there are some 97,000 distinct CDR3 sequences, about 24% of which are singletons. V lost 5 bases, J lost 4 bases, and 20 bases lay in between. CDR1 is SEHNR, CDR2 FQNEAQ, per germline (reference sequence). The CDR3 loop spans 16 amino acids. A few counts support this clonotype. The sample consisted of naive CD8+ T cells from blood, with Jurkat cell RNA spiked in. Subset in this sample: FACS-sorted CD8+CD4-CCR7+CD45RA+ naive T cells. The rearrangement links TRBV7-9 to TRBJ1-2; D remains ambiguous. The source of this sequence is a human donor in good health. Some libraries in this study had Jurkat cell RNA spiked in. This CDR3 is CASSPLTEVGSYGYTF. Here the CDR3 DNA reads TGTGCCAGCAGCCCCCTGACCGAAGTGGGATCCTATGGCTACACCTTC. Supplemented by reference TRBV7-9 and TRBJ1-2, the full variable domain reads DTGVSQNPRHKITKRGQNVTFRCDPISEHNRLYWYRQTLGQGPEFLTYFQNEAQLEKSRLLSDRFSAERPKGSFSTLEIQRTEQGDSAMYLCASSPLTEVGSYGYTFGSGTRLTVV.